The entry below describes one T cell receptor (beta chain). The V gene's germline CDR1 is SGHRS and CDR2 YFSETQ. This CDR3 comprises 13 residues. The J segment lost 4 bases and the V segment lost 5 bases, leaving 5 bases of the junction unmatched. This sample stems from a study of control samples from healthy donors and cancer patients. Sequenced by immunoSEQ multiplex PCR; TCRdb stores in-frame clones only, minus some. The table lists 100,000 to 150,000 clones, roughly 89% of them singletons. The sequenced material came from PBMCs. V is TRBV5-1 and J is TRBJ1-1, with 7 bases matching TRBD1. The TCR sequence derives from a middle-aged man with head and neck cancer. CDR3 nucleotide sequence: TGCGCCAGCAGTCGACAGGGTGGCACTGAAGCTTTCTTT. It encodes CASSRQGGTEAFF.